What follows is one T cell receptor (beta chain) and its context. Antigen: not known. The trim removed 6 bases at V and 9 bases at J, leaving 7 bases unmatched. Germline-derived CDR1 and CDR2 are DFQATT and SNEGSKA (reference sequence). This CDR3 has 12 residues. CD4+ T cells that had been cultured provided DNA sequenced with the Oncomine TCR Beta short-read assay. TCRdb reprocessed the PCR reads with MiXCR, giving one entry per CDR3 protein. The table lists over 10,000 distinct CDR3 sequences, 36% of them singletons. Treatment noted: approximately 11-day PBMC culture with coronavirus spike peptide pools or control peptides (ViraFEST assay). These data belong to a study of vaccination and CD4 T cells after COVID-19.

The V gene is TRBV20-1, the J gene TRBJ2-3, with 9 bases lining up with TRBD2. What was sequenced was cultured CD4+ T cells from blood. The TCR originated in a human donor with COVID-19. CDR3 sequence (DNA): TGCAGTGCCCAAGAGGCGGGGGGGACGCAGTATTTT. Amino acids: CSAQEAGGTQYF.